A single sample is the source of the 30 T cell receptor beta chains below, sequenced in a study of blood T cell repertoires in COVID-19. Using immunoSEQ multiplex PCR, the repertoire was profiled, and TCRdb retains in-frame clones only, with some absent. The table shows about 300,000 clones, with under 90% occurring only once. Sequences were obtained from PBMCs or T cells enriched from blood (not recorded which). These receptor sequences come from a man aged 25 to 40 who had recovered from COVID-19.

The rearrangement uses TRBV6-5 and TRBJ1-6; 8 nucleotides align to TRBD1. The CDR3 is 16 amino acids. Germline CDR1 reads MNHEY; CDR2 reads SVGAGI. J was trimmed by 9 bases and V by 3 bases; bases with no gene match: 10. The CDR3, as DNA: TGTGCCAGCAGTTATGGCACCGGGACAGGTGGTTCACCCCTCCACTTT. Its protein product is CASSYGTGTGGSPLHF.

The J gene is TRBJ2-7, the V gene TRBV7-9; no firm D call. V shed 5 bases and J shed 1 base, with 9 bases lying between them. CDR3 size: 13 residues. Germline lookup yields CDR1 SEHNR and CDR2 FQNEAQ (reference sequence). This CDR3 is CASSTYNSYEQYF. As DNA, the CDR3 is TGTGCCAGCAGCACTTATAATTCCTACGAGCAGTACTTC.

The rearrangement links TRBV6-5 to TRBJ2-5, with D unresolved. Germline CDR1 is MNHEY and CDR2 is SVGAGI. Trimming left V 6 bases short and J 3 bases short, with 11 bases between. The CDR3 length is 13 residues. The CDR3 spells CASRESAEETQYF. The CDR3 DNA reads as TGTGCCAGCAGGGAGTCGGCCGAAGAGACCCAGTACTTC.

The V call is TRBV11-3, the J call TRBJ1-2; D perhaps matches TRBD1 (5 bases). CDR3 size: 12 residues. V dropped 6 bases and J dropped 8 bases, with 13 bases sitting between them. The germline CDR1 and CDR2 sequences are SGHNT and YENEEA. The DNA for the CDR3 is TGTGCCAGCAGTTTTCAGGGCCAGGGCTACACCTTC. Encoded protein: CASSFQGQGYTF.

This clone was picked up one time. The CDR3 spells CASSQDSIWGGYTF. The CDR3, as DNA: TGTGCCAGCAGCCAAGATTCTATATGGGGGGGGTACACCTTC. The rearrangement links TRBV3-1 (or the pseudogene TRBV3-2) to TRBJ1-2; possibly TRBD1 for D (5 bases). Germline V lookup: CDR1 LGHDT, CDR2 YNNKEL (reference sequence). The V end lost 0 bases, the J end lost 11 bases, and 16 bases lay between the germline ends. The CDR3 contains 14 residues.

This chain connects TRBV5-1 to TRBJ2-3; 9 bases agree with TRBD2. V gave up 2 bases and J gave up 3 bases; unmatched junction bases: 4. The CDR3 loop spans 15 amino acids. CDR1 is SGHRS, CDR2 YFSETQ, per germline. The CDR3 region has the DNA TGCGCCAGCAGCTTTGCGGGGGGGATTACAGATACGCAGTATTTT. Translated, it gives CASSFAGGITDTQYF.

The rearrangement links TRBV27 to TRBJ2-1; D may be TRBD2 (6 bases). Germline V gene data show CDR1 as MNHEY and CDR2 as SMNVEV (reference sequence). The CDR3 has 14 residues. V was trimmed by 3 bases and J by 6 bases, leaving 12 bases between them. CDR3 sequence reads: CASSLLGGPNEQFF. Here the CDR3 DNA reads TGTGCCAGCAGTTTGTTGGGAGGTCCCAATGAGCAGTTCTTC.

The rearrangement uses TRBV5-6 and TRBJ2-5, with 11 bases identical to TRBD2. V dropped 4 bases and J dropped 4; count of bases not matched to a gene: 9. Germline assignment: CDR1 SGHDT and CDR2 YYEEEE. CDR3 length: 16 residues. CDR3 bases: TGTGCCAGCAGCCCTTCTAGCGGGGGGAGGAGAGAGACCCAGTACTTC. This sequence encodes CASSPSSGGRRETQYF.

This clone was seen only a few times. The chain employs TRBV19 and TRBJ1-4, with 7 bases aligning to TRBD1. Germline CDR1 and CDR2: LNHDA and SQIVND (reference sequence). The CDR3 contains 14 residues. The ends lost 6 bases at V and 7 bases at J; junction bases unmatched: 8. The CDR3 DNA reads TGTGCCAGTAGCACGGACAGGCGGGCTGAAAAACTGTTTTTT. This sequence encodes CASSTDRRAEKLFF. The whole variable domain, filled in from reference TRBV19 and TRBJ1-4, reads DGGITQSPKYLFRKEGQNVTLSCEQNLNHDAMYWYRQDPGQGLRLIYYSQIVNDFQKGDIAEGYSVSREKKESFPLTVTSAQKNPTAFYLCASSTDRRAEKLFFGSGTQLSVL.

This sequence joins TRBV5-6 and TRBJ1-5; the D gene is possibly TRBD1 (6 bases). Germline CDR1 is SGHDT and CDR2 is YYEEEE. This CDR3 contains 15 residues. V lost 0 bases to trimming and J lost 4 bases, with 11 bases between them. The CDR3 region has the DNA TGTGCCAGCAGCTTGGCGCAGGGGTATAATCAGCCCCAGCATTTT. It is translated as CASSLAQGYNQPQHF.

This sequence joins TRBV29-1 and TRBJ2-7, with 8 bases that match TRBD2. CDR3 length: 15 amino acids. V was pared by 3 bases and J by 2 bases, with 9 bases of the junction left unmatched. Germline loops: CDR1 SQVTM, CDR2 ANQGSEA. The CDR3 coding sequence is TGCAGCGTTGACGGGAGGGCAGAGGGGGCCTACGAGCAGTACTTC. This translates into CSVDGRAEGAYEQYF.

CDR3 nucleotides: TGTGCCAGCAGCCAACGAGCCGAGCAGTACTTC. Its protein product is CASSQRAEQYF. The chain combines TRBV14 with TRBJ2-7; D call uncertain. Germline CDR1 is SGHDN and CDR2 is FVKESK. The CDR3 extends over 11 amino acids. Trimming cost V 2 bases and J 6 bases, with 5 bases left between them.

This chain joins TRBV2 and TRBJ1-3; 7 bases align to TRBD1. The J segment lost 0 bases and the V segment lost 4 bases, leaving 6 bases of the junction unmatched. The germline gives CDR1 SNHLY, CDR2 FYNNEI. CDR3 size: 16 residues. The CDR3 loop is CASSGPGTASGNTIYF. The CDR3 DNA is TGTGCCAGCAGTGGCCCTGGGACAGCCTCTGGAAACACCATATATTTT.

The CDR3 is CASSPLQRGYSYEQYF. The CDR3 DNA reads as TGTGCCAGCAGCCCCCTTCAACGGGGGTACTCCTACGAGCAGTACTTC. The chain combines TRBV7-6 with TRBJ2-7; D may be TRBD2 (6 bases). Germline V gives CDR1 SGHVS, CDR2 FNYEAQ. With 5 bases removed from V and 0 bases from J, the gap between germline ends came to 17 bases. The CDR3 is made up of 16 amino acids.

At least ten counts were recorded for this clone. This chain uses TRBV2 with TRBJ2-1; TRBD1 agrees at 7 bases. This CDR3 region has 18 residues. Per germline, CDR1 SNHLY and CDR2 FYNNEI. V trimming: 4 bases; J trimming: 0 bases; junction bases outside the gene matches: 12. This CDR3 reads CASSGSPMGQPSYNEQFF. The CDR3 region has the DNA TGTGCCAGCAGTGGTAGCCCTATGGGACAGCCCTCCTACAATGAGCAGTTCTTC.

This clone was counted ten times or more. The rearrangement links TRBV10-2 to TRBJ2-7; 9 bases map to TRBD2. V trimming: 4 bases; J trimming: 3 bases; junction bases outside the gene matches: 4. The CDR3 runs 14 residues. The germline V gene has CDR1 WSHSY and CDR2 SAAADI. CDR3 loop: CASSGREGDYEQYF. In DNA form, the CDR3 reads TGCGCCAGCAGTGGGCGGGAGGGCGACTACGAGCAGTACTTC.

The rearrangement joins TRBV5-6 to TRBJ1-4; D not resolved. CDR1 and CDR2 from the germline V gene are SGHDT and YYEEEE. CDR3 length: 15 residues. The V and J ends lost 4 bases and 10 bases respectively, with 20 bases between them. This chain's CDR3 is CASSRKGTSGVKLFF. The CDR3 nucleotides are TGTGCCAGCAGCCGAAAGGGTACCTCCGGGGTAAAACTGTTTTTT.

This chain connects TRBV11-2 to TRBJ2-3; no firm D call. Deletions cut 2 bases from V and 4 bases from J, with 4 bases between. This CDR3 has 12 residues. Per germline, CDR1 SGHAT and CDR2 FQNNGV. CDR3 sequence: CASSLNSDTQYF. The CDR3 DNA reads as TGTGCCAGCAGCTTAAACTCAGATACGCAGTATTTT. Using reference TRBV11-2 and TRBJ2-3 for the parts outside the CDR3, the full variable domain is EAGVAQSPRYKIIEKRQSVAFWCNPISGHATLYWYQQILGQGPKLLIQFQNNGVVDDSQLPKDRFSAERLKGVDSTLKIQPAKLEDSAVYLCASSLNSDTQYFGPGTRLTVL.

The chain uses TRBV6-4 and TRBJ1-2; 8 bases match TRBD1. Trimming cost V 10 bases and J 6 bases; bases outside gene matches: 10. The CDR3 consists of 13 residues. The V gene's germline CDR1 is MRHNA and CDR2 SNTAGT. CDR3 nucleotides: TGTGCCACCCTCAACAGGGGGTTCAATGGCTACACCTTC. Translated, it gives CATLNRGFNGYTF.

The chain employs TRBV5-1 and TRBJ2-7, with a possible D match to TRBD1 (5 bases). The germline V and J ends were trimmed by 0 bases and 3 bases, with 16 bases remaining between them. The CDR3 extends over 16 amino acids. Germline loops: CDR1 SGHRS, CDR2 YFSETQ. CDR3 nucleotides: TGCGCCAGCAGCTTGGCCATCACCCAGGGCCTCTACGAGCAGTACTTC. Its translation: CASSLAITQGLYEQYF. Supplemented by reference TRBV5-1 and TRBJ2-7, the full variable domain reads KAGVTQTPRYLIKTRGQQVTLSCSPISGHRSVSWYQQTPGQGLQFLFEYFSETQRNKGNFPGRFSGRQFSNSRSEMNVSTLELGDSALYLCASSLAITQGLYEQYFGPGTRLTVT.

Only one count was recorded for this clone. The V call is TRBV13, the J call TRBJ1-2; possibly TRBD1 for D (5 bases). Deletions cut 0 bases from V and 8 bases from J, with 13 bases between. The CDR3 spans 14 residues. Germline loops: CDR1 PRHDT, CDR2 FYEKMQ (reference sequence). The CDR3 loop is CASSLGSGDSGYTF. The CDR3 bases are TGTGCCAGCAGCTTAGGCTCGGGGGATTCGGGCTACACCTTC.

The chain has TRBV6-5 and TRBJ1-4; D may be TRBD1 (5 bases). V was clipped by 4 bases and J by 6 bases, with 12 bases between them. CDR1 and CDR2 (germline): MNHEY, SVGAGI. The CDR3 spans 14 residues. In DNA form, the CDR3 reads TGTGCCAGCAGTTTTCGGGGGGAGGATGAAAAACTGTTTTTT. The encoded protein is CASSFRGEDEKLFF.

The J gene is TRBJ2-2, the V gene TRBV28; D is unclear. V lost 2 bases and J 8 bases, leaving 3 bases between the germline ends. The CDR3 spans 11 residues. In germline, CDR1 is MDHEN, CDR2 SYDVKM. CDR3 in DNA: TGTGCCAGCAGTTTAGAGGGGGAGCTGTTTTTT. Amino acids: CASSLEGELFF.

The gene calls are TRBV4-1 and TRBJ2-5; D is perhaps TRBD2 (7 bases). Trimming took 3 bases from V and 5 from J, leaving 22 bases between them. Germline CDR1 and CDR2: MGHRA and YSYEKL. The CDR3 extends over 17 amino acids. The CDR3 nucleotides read TGCGCCAGCAGCCAGGCAAAGAAAGGGGGGGTCAGGGAGACCCAGTACTTC. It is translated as CASSQAKKGGVRETQYF.

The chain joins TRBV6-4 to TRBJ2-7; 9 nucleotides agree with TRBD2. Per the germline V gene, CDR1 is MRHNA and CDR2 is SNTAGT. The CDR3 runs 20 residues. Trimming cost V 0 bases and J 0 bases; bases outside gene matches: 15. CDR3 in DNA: TGTGCCAGCAGTGACTCTTCACAAGGGGTGAGCGGGGGGATCTCCTACGAGCAGTACTTC. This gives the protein CASSDSSQGVSGGISYEQYF.

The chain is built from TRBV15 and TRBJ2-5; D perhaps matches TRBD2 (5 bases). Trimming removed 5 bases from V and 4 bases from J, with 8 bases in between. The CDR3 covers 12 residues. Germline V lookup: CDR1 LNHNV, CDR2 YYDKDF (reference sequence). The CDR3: CATSERGETQYF. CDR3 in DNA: TGTGCCACCAGCGAACGGGGAGAGACCCAGTACTTC.

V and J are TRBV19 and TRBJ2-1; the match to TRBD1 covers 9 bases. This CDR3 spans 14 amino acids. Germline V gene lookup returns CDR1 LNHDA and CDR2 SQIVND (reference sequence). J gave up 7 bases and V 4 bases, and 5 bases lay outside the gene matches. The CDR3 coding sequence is TGTGCCAGTAGTAGGGACAGGGTTTGGAATGAGCAGTTCTTC. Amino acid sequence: CASSRDRVWNEQFF.

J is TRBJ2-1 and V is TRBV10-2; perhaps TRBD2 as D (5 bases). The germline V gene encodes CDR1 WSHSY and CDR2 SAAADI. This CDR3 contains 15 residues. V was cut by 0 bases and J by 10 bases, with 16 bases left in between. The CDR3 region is CASSESTRVPPEQFF. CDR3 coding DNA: TGCGCCAGCAGTGAGTCCACTAGAGTTCCCCCCGAGCAGTTCTTC.

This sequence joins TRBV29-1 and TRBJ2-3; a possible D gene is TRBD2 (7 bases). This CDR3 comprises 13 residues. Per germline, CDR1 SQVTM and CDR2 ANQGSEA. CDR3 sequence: CTVPGRGTDTQYF. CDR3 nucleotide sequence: TGCACCGTCCCAGGGAGGGGGACAGATACGCAGTATTTT.

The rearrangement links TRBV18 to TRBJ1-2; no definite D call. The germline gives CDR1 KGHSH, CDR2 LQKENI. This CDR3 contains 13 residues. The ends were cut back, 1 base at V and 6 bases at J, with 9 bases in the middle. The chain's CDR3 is CASSPQSGDGYTF. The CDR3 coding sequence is TGTGCCAGCTCACCACAATCAGGCGATGGCTACACCTTC.